Below, 6 T cell receptor beta chains from the same sample are listed, as sequenced in a study of shared clonotypes between healthy human individuals (TCRdb year 2020). For the CD8 naive samples, CD45RO-negative cells were positively selected for CCR7, yielding a CD45RA+CCR7+ population from which TemRA cells were excluded. Library preparation used the immunoSEQ multiplex PCR assay. Sourced from immuneACCESS, this table was stored by TCRdb with only in-frame sequences that have V and J called. A share of the clones is absent; for the studies checked, an unresolved V gene accounts for under half, and the remainder has no known explanation. This sample lists roughly 2.1 million clones; about 92% were detected once. The ten largest account for about 1.5% of the sample. Sequences were obtained from naive CD8+ T cells from PBMCs. According to the study, the label for this sample's cell subset or site signals: CD45RA+CCR7+. The receptors here all came from a man aged 18 to 30 in good health. Some clones in this sample may be carry-over from other donors' samples.

V is TRBV28 and J is TRBJ2-1, with 9 bases that match TRBD2. The CDR3 has 18 amino acids. The germline V gene encodes CDR1 MDHEN and CDR2 SYDVKM. The ends lost 5 bases at V and 0 bases at J; junction bases unmatched: 11. The CDR3 DNA reads as TGTGCCAGCAGTAACCTTCTAGCGGGGATAAGCTCCTACAATGAGCAGTTCTTC. Encoded protein: CASSNLLAGISSYNEQFF. The whole variable domain, filled in from reference TRBV28 and TRBJ2-1, reads DVKVTQSSRYLVKRTGEKVFLECVQDMDHENMFWYRQDPGLGLRLIYFSYDVKMKEKGDIPEGYSVSREKKERFSLILESASTNQTSMYLCASSNLLAGISSYNEQFFGPGTRLTVL.

CDR3 DNA: TGTGCCAGCAGCTTAGGGGGAGGTAGCAATCAGCCCCAGCATTTT. Amino acid sequence: CASSLGGGSNQPQHF. V is TRBV7-9 and J is TRBJ1-5; D is unresolved. This CDR3 has 15 residues. V dropped 1 base and J dropped 0 bases, with 7 bases sitting between them. The germline CDR1 and CDR2 sequences are SEHNR and FQNEAQ (reference sequence).

This chain connects TRBV7-2 to TRBJ2-7; perhaps TRBD2 as D (6 bases). Germline values: CDR1 SGHTA, CDR2 FQGNSA. CDR3 length: 15 residues. Trimming stripped 8 bases from V and 0 bases from J, with 17 bases between. The CDR3 loop reads CASSDGGESSYEQYF. Here the CDR3 DNA reads TGTGCCAGCTCCGATGGCGGGGAAAGCTCCTACGAGCAGTACTTC. Full variable domain (outside the CDR3, taken from reference TRBV7-2 and TRBJ2-7): GAGVSQSPSNKVTEKGKDVELRCDPISGHTALYWYRQSLGQGLEFLIYFQGNSAPDKSGLPSDRFSAERTGGSVSTLTIQRTQQEDSAVYLCASSDGGESSYEQYFGPGTRLTVT.

V is TRBV29-1 and J is TRBJ2-7, with no clear D. Trimming stripped 0 bases from V and 2 bases from J, with 5 bases between. Germline V lookup: CDR1 SQVTM, CDR2 ANQGSEA. This CDR3 has 12 residues. Here the CDR3 reads CSVEDWTYEQYF. Here the CDR3 DNA reads TGCAGCGTTGAAGATTGGACCTACGAGCAGTACTTC.

This clone was seen a single time. The V gene is TRBV7-8, the J gene TRBJ2-7; no definite D call. The CDR3 sequence is 13 residues long. Germline V lookup: CDR1 SGHVS, CDR2 FQNEAQ. Trimming took 3 bases from V and 7 from J, leaving 13 bases between them. CDR3 in amino acids: CASSLSSVREQYF. The CDR3 DNA reads TGTGCCAGCAGCTTGAGTTCGGTGAGGGAGCAGTACTTC.

Details on this clone: A much larger clone sits a single nucleotide away, making a read error possible. Other nucleotide sequences in the sample specify the same CDR3. The chain is built from TRBV14 and TRBJ2-7; D gene uncertain. This CDR3 comprises 11 residues. The germline V gene encodes CDR1 SGHDN and CDR2 FVKESK. V was cut by 3 bases and J by 0 bases, with 0 bases left in between. The CDR3: CASSHSYEQYF. The CDR3 nucleotides are TGTGCCAGCAGCCACTCCTACGAGCAGTACTTC.